This entry concerns a single T cell receptor (beta chain). This entry is derived from a study of T cells in Graves' hyperthyroidism and ophthalmopathy. Trimming stripped 1 base from V and 11 bases from J, with 11 bases between. CDR3 length equals 12 residues. CDR1 LNHDA and CDR2 SQIVND come from the germline V gene (reference sequence). TCR beta CDR3 regions were amplified from RNA. Primed by the HTBI set, a first-round RT-PCR was run on the TCR CDR3. TCRdb used MiXCR to reprocess the multiplex PCR reads, holding one entry per CDR3 protein. This sample carries roughly 180,000 distinct CDR3 sequences, about a sixth of them seen once, and the ten largest clones take about 29%.

The clonotype comes from a woman between 45 and 60 years old with Graves' hyperthyroidism. The sequencing input was blood. The chain couples TRBV19 to TRBJ1-2; D is undetermined. In DNA form, the CDR3 reads TGTGCCAGTAGTATAGGAAACGGCTGGTACACCTTC. This codes for CASSIGNGWYTF.